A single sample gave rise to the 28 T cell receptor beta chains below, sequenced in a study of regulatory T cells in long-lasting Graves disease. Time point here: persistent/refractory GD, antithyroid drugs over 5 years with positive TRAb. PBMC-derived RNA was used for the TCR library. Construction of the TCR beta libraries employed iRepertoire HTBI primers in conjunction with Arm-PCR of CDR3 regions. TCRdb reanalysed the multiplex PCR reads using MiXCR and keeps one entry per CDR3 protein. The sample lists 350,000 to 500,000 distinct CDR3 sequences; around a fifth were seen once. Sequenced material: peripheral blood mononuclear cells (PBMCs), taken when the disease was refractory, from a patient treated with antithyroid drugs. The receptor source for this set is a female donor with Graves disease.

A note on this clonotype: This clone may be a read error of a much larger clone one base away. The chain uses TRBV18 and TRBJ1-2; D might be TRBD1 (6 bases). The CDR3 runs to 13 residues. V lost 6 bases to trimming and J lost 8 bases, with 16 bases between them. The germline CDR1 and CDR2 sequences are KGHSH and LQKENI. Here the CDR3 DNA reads TGTGCCAGCTCGGAAACAGAACAGGGCGGCTACACCTTC. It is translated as CASSETEQGGYTF.

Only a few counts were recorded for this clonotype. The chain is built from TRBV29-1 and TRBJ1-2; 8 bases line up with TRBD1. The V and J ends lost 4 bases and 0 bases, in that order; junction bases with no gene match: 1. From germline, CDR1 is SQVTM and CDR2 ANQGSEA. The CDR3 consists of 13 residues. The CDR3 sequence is CSVGTGTNYGYTF. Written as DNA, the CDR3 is TGCAGCGTTGGGACAGGGACTAACTATGGCTACACCTTC. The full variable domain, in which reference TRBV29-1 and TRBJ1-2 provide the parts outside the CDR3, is SAVISQKPSRDICQRGTSLTIQCQVDSQVTMMFWYRQQPGQSLTLIATANQGSEATYESGFVIDKFPISRPNLTFSTLTVSNMSPEDSSIYLCSVGTGTNYGYTFGSGTRLTVV.

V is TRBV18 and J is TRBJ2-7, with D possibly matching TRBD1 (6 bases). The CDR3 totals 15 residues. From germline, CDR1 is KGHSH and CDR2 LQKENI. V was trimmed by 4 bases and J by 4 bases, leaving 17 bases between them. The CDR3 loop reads CASSLLIGGEYEQYF. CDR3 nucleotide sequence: TGTGCCAGCTCACTGTTAATAGGGGGTGAATACGAGCAGTACTTC.

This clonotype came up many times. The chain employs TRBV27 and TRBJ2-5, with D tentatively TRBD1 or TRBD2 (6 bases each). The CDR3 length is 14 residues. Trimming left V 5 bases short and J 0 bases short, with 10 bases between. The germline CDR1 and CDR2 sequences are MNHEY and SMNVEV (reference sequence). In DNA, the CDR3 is TGTGCCAGCAGTCGCCGGGGGCACCAAGAGACCCAGTACTTC. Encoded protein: CASSRRGHQETQYF.

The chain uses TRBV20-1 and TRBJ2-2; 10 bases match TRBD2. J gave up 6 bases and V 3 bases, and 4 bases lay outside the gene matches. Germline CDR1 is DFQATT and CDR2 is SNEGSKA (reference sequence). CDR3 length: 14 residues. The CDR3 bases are TGCAGTGCTAGGGTTAGCGGGAGGTCCGGGGAGCTGTTTTTT. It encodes CSARVSGRSGELFF.

The CDR3 reads CASTRLGQGIGELFF. CDR3 nucleotides: TGTGCCAGCACCAGGTTGGGACAGGGGATCGGGGAGCTGTTTTTT. The rearrangement joins TRBV27 to TRBJ2-2; TRBD1 matches 10 bases. The germline V gene has CDR1 MNHEY and CDR2 SMNVEV (reference sequence). J was trimmed by 7 bases and V by 7 bases; bases with no gene match: 9. This CDR3 is built from 15 residues.

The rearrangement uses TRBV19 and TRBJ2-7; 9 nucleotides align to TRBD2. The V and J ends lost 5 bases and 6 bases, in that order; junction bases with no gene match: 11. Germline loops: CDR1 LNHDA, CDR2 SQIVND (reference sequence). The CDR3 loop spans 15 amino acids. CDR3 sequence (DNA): TGTGCCAGTAGTGTCGAAAGCGGGAGGATACTCGAGCAGTACTTC. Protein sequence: CASSVESGRILEQYF.

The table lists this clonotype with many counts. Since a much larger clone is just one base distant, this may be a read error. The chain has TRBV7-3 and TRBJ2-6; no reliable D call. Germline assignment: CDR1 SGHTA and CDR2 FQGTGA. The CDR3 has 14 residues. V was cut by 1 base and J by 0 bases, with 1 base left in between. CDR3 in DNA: TGTGCCAGCAGCTTAAACTCTGGGGCCAACGTCCTGACTTTC. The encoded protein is CASSLNSGANVLTF.

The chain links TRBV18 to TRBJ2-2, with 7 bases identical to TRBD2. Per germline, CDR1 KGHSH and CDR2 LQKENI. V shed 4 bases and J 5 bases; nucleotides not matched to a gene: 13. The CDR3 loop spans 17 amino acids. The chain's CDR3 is CASSLPGGGGRTGELFF. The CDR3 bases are TGTGCCAGCTCACTCCCCGGCGGGGGAGGTCGAACCGGGGAGCTGTTTTTT. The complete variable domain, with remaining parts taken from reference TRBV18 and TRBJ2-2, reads NAGVMQNPRHLVRRRGQEARLRCSPMKGHSHVYWYRQLPEEGLKFMVYLQKENIIDESGMPKERFSAEFPKEGPSILRIQQVVRGDSAAYFCASSLPGGGGRTGELFFGEGSRLTVL.

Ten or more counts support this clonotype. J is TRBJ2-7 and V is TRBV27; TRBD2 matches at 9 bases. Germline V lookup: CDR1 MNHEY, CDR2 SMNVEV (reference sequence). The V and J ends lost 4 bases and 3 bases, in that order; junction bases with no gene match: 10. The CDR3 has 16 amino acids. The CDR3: CASSSPSASGNYEQYF. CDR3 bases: TGTGCCAGCAGTTCCCCCTCGGCTAGCGGGAACTACGAGCAGTACTTC.

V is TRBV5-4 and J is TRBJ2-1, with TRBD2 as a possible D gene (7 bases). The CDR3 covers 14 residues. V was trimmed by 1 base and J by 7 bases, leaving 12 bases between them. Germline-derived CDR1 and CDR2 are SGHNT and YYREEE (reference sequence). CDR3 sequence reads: CASSLRGAGNEQFF. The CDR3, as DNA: TGTGCCAGCAGCTTGCGGGGGGCGGGAAATGAGCAGTTCTTC.

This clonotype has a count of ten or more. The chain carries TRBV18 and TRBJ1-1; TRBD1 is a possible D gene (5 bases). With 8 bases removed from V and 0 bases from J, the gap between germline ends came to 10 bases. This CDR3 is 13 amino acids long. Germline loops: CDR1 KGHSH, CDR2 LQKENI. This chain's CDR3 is CASSSQVNTEAFF. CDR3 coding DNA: TGTGCCAGCAGCTCACAGGTGAACACTGAAGCTTTCTTT.

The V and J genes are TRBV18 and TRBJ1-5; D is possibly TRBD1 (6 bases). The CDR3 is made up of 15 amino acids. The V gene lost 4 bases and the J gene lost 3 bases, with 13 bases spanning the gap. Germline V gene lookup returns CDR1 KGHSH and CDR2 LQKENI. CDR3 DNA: TGTGCCAGCTCACTCTCAGGACAGTTCAATCAGCCCCAGCATTTT. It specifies CASSLSGQFNQPQHF.

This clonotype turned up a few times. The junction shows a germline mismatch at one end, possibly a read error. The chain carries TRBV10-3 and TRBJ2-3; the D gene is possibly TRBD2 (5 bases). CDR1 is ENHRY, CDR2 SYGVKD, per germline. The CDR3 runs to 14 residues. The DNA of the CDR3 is TGTGCCAGCAGTTTAGAGGGTTTCACAGATACGCAGTATTTT. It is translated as CASSLEGFTDTQYF.

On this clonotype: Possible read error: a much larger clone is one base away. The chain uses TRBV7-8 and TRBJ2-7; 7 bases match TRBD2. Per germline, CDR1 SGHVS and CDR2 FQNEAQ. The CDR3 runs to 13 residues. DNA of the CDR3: TGTGCCAGCAGCTTAGCGGGGGACTACGGGCAGTACTTC. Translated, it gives CASSLAGDYGQYF.

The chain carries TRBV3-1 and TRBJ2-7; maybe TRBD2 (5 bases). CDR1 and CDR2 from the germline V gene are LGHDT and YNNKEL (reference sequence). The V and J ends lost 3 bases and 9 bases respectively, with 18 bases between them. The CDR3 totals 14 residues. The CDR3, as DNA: TGTGCCAGCAGCCAGTCTCGGGGTGGTCATGGGCAGTACTTC. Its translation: CASSQSRGGHGQYF.

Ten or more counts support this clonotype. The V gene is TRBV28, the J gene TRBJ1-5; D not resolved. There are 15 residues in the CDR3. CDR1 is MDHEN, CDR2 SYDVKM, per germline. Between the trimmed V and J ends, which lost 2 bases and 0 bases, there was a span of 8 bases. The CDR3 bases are TGTGCCAGCAGTTTAGTCACGGGTAGCAATCAGCCCCAGCATTTT. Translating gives CASSLVTGSNQPQHF.

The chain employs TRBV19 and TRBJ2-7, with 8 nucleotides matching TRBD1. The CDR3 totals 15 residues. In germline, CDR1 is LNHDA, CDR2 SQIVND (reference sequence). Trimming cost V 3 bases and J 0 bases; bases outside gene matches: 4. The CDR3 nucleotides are TGTGCCAGTAGTATTACCGGGACAGGCTCCTACGAGCAGTACTTC. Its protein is CASSITGTGSYEQYF.

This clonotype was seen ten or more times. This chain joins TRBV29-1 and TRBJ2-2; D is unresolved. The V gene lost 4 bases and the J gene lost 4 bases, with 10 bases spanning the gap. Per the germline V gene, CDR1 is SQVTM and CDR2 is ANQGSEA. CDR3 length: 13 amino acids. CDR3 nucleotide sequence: TGCAGCGTTGCCCAGGTGGTCACCGGGGAGCTGTTTTTT. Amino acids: CSVAQVVTGELFF.

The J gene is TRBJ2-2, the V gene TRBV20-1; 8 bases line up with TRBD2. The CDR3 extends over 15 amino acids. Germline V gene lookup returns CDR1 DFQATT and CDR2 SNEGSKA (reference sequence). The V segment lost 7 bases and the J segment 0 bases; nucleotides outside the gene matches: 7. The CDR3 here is CSVRSGSANTGELFF. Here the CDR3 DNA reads TGCAGTGTGAGGAGCGGGAGCGCGAACACCGGGGAGCTGTTTTTT.

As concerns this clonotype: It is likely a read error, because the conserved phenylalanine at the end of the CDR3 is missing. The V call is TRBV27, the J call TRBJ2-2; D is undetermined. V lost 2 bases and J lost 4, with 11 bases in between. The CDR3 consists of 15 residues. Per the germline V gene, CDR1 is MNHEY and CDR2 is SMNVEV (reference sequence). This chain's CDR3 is CASSLTRLGTGELFL. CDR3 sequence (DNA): TGTGCCAGCAGTTTAACAAGGTTGGGCACCGGGGAGCTGTTTCTT.

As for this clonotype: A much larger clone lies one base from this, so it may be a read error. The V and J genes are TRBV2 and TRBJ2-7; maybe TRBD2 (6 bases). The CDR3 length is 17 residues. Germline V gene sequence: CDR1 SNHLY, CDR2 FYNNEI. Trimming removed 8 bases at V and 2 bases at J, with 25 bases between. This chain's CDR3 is CASGNRAGKWGTYEQYF. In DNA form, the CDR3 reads TGTGCCAGCGGTAACCGCGCGGGGAAATGGGGGACCTACGAGCAGTACTTC.

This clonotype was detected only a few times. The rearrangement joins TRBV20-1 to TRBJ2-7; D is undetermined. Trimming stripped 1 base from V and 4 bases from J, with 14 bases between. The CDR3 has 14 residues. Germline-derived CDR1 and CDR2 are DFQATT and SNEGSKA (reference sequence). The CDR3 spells CSARGNRNGYEQYF. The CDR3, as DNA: TGCAGTGCTAGAGGGAACCGTAACGGGTACGAGCAGTACTTC.

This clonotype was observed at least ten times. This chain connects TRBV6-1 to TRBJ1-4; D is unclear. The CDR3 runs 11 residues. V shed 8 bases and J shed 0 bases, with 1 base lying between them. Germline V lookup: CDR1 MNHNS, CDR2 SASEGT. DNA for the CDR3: TGTGCCAGCGCAACTAATGAAAAACTGTTTTTT. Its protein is CASATNEKLFF.

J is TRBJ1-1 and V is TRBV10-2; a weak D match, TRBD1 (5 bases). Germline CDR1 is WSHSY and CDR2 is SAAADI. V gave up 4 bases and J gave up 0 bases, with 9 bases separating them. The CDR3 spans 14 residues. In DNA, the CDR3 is TGCGCCAGCAGTGGGGGACGGTTGAACACTGAAGCTTTCTTT. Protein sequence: CASSGGRLNTEAFF.

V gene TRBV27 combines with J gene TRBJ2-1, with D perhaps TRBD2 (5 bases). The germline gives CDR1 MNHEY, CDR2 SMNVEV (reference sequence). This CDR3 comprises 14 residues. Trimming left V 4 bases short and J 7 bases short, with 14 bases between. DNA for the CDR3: TGTGCCAGCAGTTCACCTATACGGAGGAATGAGCAGTTCTTC. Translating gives CASSSPIRRNEQFF.

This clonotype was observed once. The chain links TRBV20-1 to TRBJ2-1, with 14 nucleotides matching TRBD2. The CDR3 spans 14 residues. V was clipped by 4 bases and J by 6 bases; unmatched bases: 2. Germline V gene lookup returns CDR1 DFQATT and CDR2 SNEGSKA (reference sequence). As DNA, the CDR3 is TGCAGTGCTATTGGACTAGCGGGAGGCAATGAGCAGTTCTTC. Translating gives CSAIGLAGGNEQFF.

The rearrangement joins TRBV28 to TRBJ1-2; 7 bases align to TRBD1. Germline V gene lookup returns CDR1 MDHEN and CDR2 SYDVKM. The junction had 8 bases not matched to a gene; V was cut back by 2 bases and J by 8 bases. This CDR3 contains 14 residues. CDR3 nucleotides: TGTGCCAGCAGTTTAAGTGGAGGGGGCGGAGGCTACACCTTC. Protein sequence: CASSLSGGGGGYTF.